This TCR beta chain was found in a study of CD8 T cells in ankylosing spondylitis (dated by TCRdb to 2016 to 2017). Broadly, across the study: The study profiled T cell receptor beta repertoires in healthy donors and ankylosing spondylitis patients to find disease-linked TCR variants. The full study cohort comprised some 27 ankylosing spondylitis patients and roughly 110 healthy donors. Peripheral blood was sampled, and synovial fluid was additionally collected from ankylosing spondylitis patients. What the authors observed across the whole study: The disease-linked clones showed a CD8+ phenotype and occurred at relatively low frequencies in peripheral blood. According to the report, matched synovial fluid samples from ankylosing spondylitis patients were significantly enriched for the disease-linked clones. Some TCR beta motif variants had previously been reported in synovial fluid and blood of reactive arthritis patients, which suggested common disease-initiation mechanisms. A TCR beta motif made up of eight highly homologous amino acid variants appeared to be characteristic of blood from ankylosing spondylitis patients.

The listed sequencing device is Illumina HiSeq 2500. Quantitative 5'-RACE with molecular barcodes was the method used to prepare the TCR beta libraries. On the authors' methods: A new computational method, built on a probabilistic model of VDJ rearrangement, was used to identify disease-linked TCR variants. TCRdb passed the public sequencing reads through fastp at Q25 and MiXCR, retaining productive beta sequences. Each CDR3 protein appears once, grouped with its most common genes and DNA. The V and J calls come from TCRdb's annotation, not from the publication. This sample holds approximately 220,000 distinct CDR3 sequences; more than 25% were observed only once. Around 6.3% of the sample belongs to the ten largest clones. This clonotype occurred a few times. There is no known antigen for this receptor. Qualities for individual bases were not recorded, and no much larger clone is one base off. The sample was blood, either unsorted or a sorted T cell fraction (not recorded which). The sequence was collected from a male donor with ankylosing spondylitis or in good health (not recorded which).

The DNA sequence is given as TGTGCCAGCAGCGTAGGTAGCCTAGCGGGAAGCGAGCAGTACTTC. This translates into CASSVGSLAGSEQYF. The receptor chain draws on TRBV9 and TRBJ2-7; TRBD2 matches 9 bases in the middle. Including cysteine and phenylalanine, the CDR3 has 15 amino acids. Only CDR3 DNA is held: 45 bases, read in frame from base 1. Looking up the germline V gene yields CDR1 SGDLS and CDR2 YYNGEE. Here V drops 0 bases and J drops 6 bases, and the junction holds 7 bases not matched to any gene.